This T cell receptor (beta chain) appears in the sequencing data of a study of T cells in localized non-small cell lung cancer. Points from the study as a whole: Uninvolved adjacent lung showed the highest T cell clonality, exceeding tumor.

The V and J ends lost 5 bases and 3 bases, in that order; junction bases with no gene match: 3. The CDR3 totals 15 residues. The germline V gene has CDR1 SEHNR and CDR2 FQNEAQ (reference sequence). Clones were sequenced by immunoSEQ multiplex PCR, and TCRdb holds only the in-frame ones, with some missing. The table lists about 33,000 clones, about 81% of them singletons. With regard to this clone: Its antigen remains unknown.

The sequenced sample was peripheral blood, obtained before any cancer treatment. V usage is TRBV7-9 and J usage is TRBJ2-1, with TRBD2 matching over 11 bases. This TCR was recovered from a male donor at least 60 years old with stage II squamous cell lung carcinoma. CDR3 sequence reads: CASSLGLADYNEQFF. The DNA for the CDR3 is TGTGCCAGCAGCCTGGGACTAGCGGACTACAATGAGCAGTTCTTC.